Shown below are 2 T cell receptor beta chains from a single sample sequenced in a study of metastatic and nonmetastatic thyroid tumors (TCRdb year 2020). No treatment had been received by any patient before thyroid surgery. Receptors were amplified or captured by PCR. Sequencing used an Illumina HiSeq 4000. TCRdb took the public reads, trimmed them with fastp at Q25, ran MiXCR for clone calling and kept in-frame beta chains. The sample data list about 92,000 clones, and more than 12% of these were observed just once. Of the sample, around 3.3% falls within the top ten clones. Sequenced material: blood. The origin of the receptors is a female donor with papillary thyroid cancer or a benign thyroid nodule (not recorded which). Some clones in this sample may be carry-over from other donors' samples.

This clone was seen at least ten times. The rearrangement joins TRBV7-2 to TRBJ1-2, with D possibly TRBD1 on 5 matching bases. Trimming removed 4 bases from V and 5 bases from J, with 14 bases in between. Germline CDR1 is SGHTA and CDR2 is FQGNSA. The CDR3 extends over 14 amino acids. The CDR3 nucleotides are TGTGCCAGCAGCTGGGGGTCGCCAGGTTATGGCTACACCTTC. Encoded protein: CASSWGSPGYGYTF.

Ten or more counts support this clone. The chain has TRBV18 and TRBJ2-5, with D perhaps matching TRBD2 (6 bases). V lost 3 bases to trimming and J lost 0 bases, with 14 bases between them. Germline CDR1 is KGHSH and CDR2 is LQKENI. This CDR3 spans 16 amino acids. The CDR3 DNA sequence: TGTGCCAGCTCACCCTGGAGGGGCGCGGACCAAGAGACCCAGTACTTC. Translated: CASSPWRGADQETQYF. Drawing the rest from reference TRBV18 and TRBJ2-5, the complete variable domain is NAGVMQNPRHLVRRRGQEARLRCSPMKGHSHVYWYRQLPEEGLKFMVYLQKENIIDESGMPKERFSAEFPKEGPSILRIQQVVRGDSAAYFCASSPWRGADQETQYFGPGTRLLVL.